The 23 T cell receptor beta chains presented below share a single source sample, sequenced in a study of CD8 T cells in Susac syndrome. RNA totalling roughly 0.5 to 1 ug underwent reverse transcription with random hexamers. TCRdb itself ran the immunoSEQ multiplex PCR reads through MiXCR, one entry per CDR3 protein. The data show almost 450,000 distinct CDR3 sequences, about 85% seen once. What was sequenced was CD8+ T cells from PBMCs. The source of these receptors is a human donor with multiple sclerosis.

The chain carries TRBV9 and TRBJ1-4, with 9 nucleotides matching TRBD1. Trimming took 3 bases from V and 8 from J; bases not matched to a gene: 5. The CDR3 totals 14 residues. Germline values: CDR1 SGDLS, CDR2 YYNGEE. The CDR3 coding sequence is TGTGCCAGCAGCGCGAACAGGGGGCAGGAAAAACTGTTTTTT. Translating gives CASSANRGQEKLFF.

This clonotype was detected a few times. The rearrangement links TRBV5-1 to TRBJ2-1; D is perhaps TRBD1 (6 bases). The CDR3 covers 15 residues. Per germline, CDR1 SGHRS and CDR2 YFSETQ. V was trimmed by 0 bases and J by 4 bases, leaving 11 bases between them. CDR3 amino acids: CASSLGQGRYNEQFF. The DNA of the CDR3 is TGCGCCAGCAGCTTGGGGCAGGGGCGTTACAATGAGCAGTTCTTC.

The CDR3 nucleotides are TGTGCCAGCAGTTTTGAACAGGGGGCCACAGATACGCAGTATTTT. Translation: CASSFEQGATDTQYF. V usage is TRBV28 and J usage is TRBJ2-3; 9 bases are a match to TRBD1. The germline V gene encodes CDR1 MDHEN and CDR2 SYDVKM. V was pared by 3 bases and J by 2 bases, with 3 bases of the junction left unmatched. The CDR3 sequence is 15 residues long.

The rearrangement uses TRBV20-1 and TRBJ2-5; tentative D call: TRBD1 (5 bases). Germline values: CDR1 DFQATT, CDR2 SNEGSKA (reference sequence). CDR3 size: 14 residues. V was shortened by 2 bases and J by 2 bases, with 12 bases between the two germline ends. CDR3 bases: TGCAGTGCTAGATCGATAGGGGCTCAAGAGACCCAGTACTTC. This sequence encodes CSARSIGAQETQYF.

This clonotype was seen only once. The chain uses TRBV29-1 and TRBJ1-2; D perhaps matches TRBD1 (5 bases). Germline CDR1 SQVTM, CDR2 ANQGSEA. Deletions cut 3 bases from V and 3 bases from J, with 11 bases between. The CDR3 is 13 residues long. The CDR3 here is CSVEGGLDYGYTF. CDR3 in DNA: TGCAGCGTTGAGGGGGGACTTGACTATGGCTACACCTTC.

V and J are TRBV5-1 and TRBJ1-5, with a possible D match to TRBD1 (5 bases). V shed 0 bases and J shed 5 bases, with 18 bases lying between them. CDR3 length: 17 amino acids. Germline V gives CDR1 SGHRS, CDR2 YFSETQ. The CDR3: CASSLEGGEGLDQPQHF. The CDR3 DNA reads TGCGCCAGCAGCTTGGAGGGAGGGGAAGGTTTGGATCAGCCCCAGCATTTT.

The rearrangement joins TRBV7-9 to TRBJ2-7, with 9 bases fitting TRBD1. Germline V gene lookup returns CDR1 SEHNR and CDR2 FQNEAQ (reference sequence). V lost 4 bases, J lost 2 bases, and 6 bases stayed unmatched. The CDR3 contains 15 residues. In DNA, the CDR3 is TGTGCCAGCAGCTCCACCGGGACAGGGCCCTACGAGCAGTACTTC. Protein product: CASSSTGTGPYEQYF.

The chain uses TRBV7-9 and TRBJ2-7, with D perhaps matching TRBD1 or TRBD2 (5 bases each). The germline V gene encodes CDR1 SEHNR and CDR2 FQNEAQ (reference sequence). Trimming removed 8 bases from V and 6 bases from J, with 14 bases in between. The CDR3 runs to 12 residues. DNA of the CDR3: TGTGCCAGCCGGGACCTAACTGGCGAGCAGTACTTC. Translated: CASRDLTGEQYF.

V is TRBV30 and J is TRBJ2-7; D possibly corresponds to TRBD2 (5 bases). Trimming took 1 base from V and 6 from J, leaving 7 bases between them. Germline V gene lookup returns CDR1 GTSNPN and CDR2 SVGIG (reference sequence). This CDR3 is 11 amino acids long. CDR3 sequence (DNA): TGTGCCTGGAGTGGAGGGAGCGAGCAGTACTTC. It is translated as CAWSGGSEQYF.

The V gene is TRBV4-1, the J gene TRBJ2-7; 8 bases agree with TRBD1. From germline, CDR1 is MGHRA and CDR2 YSYEKL. The CDR3 sequence is 15 residues long. V lost 1 base to trimming and J lost 0 bases; unmatched junction nucleotides: 2. DNA of the CDR3: TGCGCCAGCAGCCAAGGGGGACAGGCCTCCTACGAGCAGTACTTC. Amino acid sequence: CASSQGGQASYEQYF.

The chain combines TRBV18 with TRBJ2-7, with unresolved D. There are 14 residues in the CDR3. Germline V gene lookup returns CDR1 KGHSH and CDR2 LQKENI. The V and J ends lost 0 bases and 5 bases respectively, with 11 bases between them. CDR3: CASSPPNNSDEQYF. The CDR3 DNA reads TGTGCCAGCTCACCACCGAATAACAGTGACGAGCAGTACTTC.

The rearrangement links TRBV7-9 to TRBJ2-5; 8 nucleotides match TRBD1. Germline CDR1 is SEHNR and CDR2 is FQNEAQ (reference sequence). V was clipped by 7 bases and J by 2 bases; unmatched bases: 6. CDR3 length: 14 residues. Here the CDR3 reads CASTTDREQETQYF. The CDR3 nucleotides are TGTGCCAGCACGACGGACAGGGAGCAAGAGACCCAGTACTTC.

This clonotype was counted between two and nine times. The CDR3 coding sequence is TGCGCCAGCAGCCCATCAGGGGGATACAATGAGCAGTTCTTC. It is translated as CASSPSGGYNEQFF. The genes are TRBV5-1 and TRBJ2-1; 7 nucleotides match TRBD1. The V segment lost 4 bases and the J segment 4 bases; nucleotides outside the gene matches: 5. There are 14 residues in the CDR3. In germline, CDR1 is SGHRS, CDR2 YFSETQ.

The V call is TRBV15, the J call TRBJ2-3; D not certain. Trimming pared 0 bases from V and 2 bases from J, leaving 3 bases between. Germline CDR1 and CDR2: LNHNV and YYDKDF (reference sequence). This CDR3 comprises 13 residues. CDR3 coding DNA: TGTGCCACCAGCAGAGATCCCACAGATACGCAGTATTTT. It translates to CATSRDPTDTQYF.

The chain's CDR3 is CASREQGLSVLNYGYTF. The CDR3 region has the DNA TGTGCCAGCAGGGAACAGGGGCTGTCGGTCCTCAACTATGGCTACACCTTC. This rearrangement joins TRBV2 to TRBJ1-2, with 7 bases that match TRBD1. V gave up 6 bases and J gave up 2 bases; unmatched junction bases: 15. The germline V gene encodes CDR1 SNHLY and CDR2 FYNNEI. The CDR3 extends over 17 amino acids.

The rearrangement links TRBV18 to TRBJ1-1, with a tentative D call TRBD1 (5 bases). The germline gives CDR1 KGHSH, CDR2 LQKENI. With 2 bases removed from V and 4 bases from J, the gap between germline ends came to 11 bases. This CDR3 is 14 amino acids long. The CDR3 here is CASSPYWGSTEAFF. The CDR3 DNA reads as TGTGCCAGCTCACCATATTGGGGGAGCACTGAAGCTTTCTTT.

This clonotype was seen a few times. The rearrangement links TRBV12-3 or TRBV12-4 to TRBJ2-7, with 7 bases lining up with TRBD1. This CDR3 is built from 16 residues. Trimming took 4 bases from V and 6 from J; bases not matched to a gene: 15. CDR3 sequence (DNA): TGTGCCAGCAGTTCCGCTTACAGGGGCTCTACCCCCGAGCAGTACTTC. This gives the protein CASSSAYRGSTPEQYF.

The V call is TRBV6-5, the J call TRBJ1-1, with no clear D. The CDR3 sequence is 15 residues long. In germline, CDR1 is MNHEY, CDR2 SVGAGI. Trimming shortened V by 1 base and J by 4 bases, and 13 bases separated the two germline ends. CDR3 sequence (DNA): TGTGCCAGCAGTTACTTTTCCACGTGGAGCACTGAAGCTTTCTTT. It encodes CASSYFSTWSTEAFF.

To note about this clonotype: Relative to the germline gene, one junction end is altered; a read error may explain this. This chain links TRBV6-1 with TRBJ1-3; a weak D match, TRBD1 (5 bases). The CDR3 totals 14 residues. Germline lookup yields CDR1 MNHNS and CDR2 SASEGT. The CDR3 DNA is TGTGCCAGCGGGACTGGTTTCTCTGAAAACACCATATATTTT. Translated: CASGTGFSENTIYF.

This clonotype was found once. The chain combines TRBV28 with TRBJ2-3; D is ambiguous. V was trimmed by 5 bases and J by 4 bases, leaving 25 bases between them. This CDR3 comprises 18 residues. Germline CDR1 reads MDHEN; CDR2 reads SYDVKM. CDR3 sequence: CASSPTPQTRVSADTQYF. The CDR3 DNA reads as TGTGCCAGCAGTCCGACCCCCCAAACACGGGTATCCGCAGATACGCAGTATTTT.

The chain has TRBV5-1 and TRBJ1-1, with a tentative D call TRBD1 (5 bases). Trimming cost V 4 bases and J 0 bases, with 19 bases left between them. Germline V gene data show CDR1 as SGHRS and CDR2 as YFSETQ. The CDR3 is 17 residues long. The CDR3 nucleotides are TGCGCCAGCAGCCCCGGGACGGAATGGCCCATGAACACTGAAGCTTTCTTT. This gives the protein CASSPGTEWPMNTEAFF.

This chain connects TRBV27 to TRBJ2-1; 8 bases align to TRBD1. CDR1 MNHEY and CDR2 SMNVEV come from the germline V gene (reference sequence). This CDR3 is built from 14 residues. Trimming removed 6 bases from V and 8 bases from J; junction bases left unmatched: 9. The CDR3 DNA reads TGTGCCAGCAGCCGGACAGGGTATAGTGATGAGCAGTTCTTC. This codes for CASSRTGYSDEQFF.

J is TRBJ1-1 and V is TRBV5-1; the D gene is possibly TRBD1 (5 bases). V lost 0 bases, J lost 9 bases, and 18 bases lay in between. The germline V gene has CDR1 SGHRS and CDR2 YFSETQ. This CDR3 is built from 15 residues. The CDR3 loop reads CASSLGQHNSPQAFF. CDR3 bases: TGCGCCAGCAGCTTGGGACAGCATAACTCTCCGCAAGCTTTCTTT.